This TCR beta chain was captured by sequencing in a study of CDR3 diversity in severe acne. TCRdb used MiXCR to reprocess the PCR reads, holding one entry per CDR3 protein. The sample has almost 85,000 distinct CDR3 sequences; 45% to 60% are singletons. The sample was blood. This sequence originates from a male donor in good health, without acne.

Here the CDR3 reads CASSLPRDRVSDEQYF. CDR3 sequence (DNA): TGCGCCAGCAGCCTACCCCGGGACAGGGTTAGCGACGAGCAGTACTTC. The rearrangement links TRBV5-1 to TRBJ2-7, with 9 nucleotides matching TRBD1. Germline CDR1 and CDR2: SGHRS and YFSETQ. Trimming at V came to 4 bases and at J to 5 bases, leaving 13 bases not matched to a gene. There are 16 residues in the CDR3. Based on the CDR3 plus reference TRBV5-1 and TRBJ2-7, the full variable domain is KAGVTQTPRYLIKTRGQQVTLSCSPISGHRSVSWYQQTPGQGLQFLFEYFSETQRNKGNFPGRFSGRQFSNSRSEMNVSTLELGDSALYLCASSLPRDRVSDEQYFGPGTRLTVT.